Listed below are T cell receptor beta chains from one sample, sequenced in a study of T cell changes during pregnancy in multiple sclerosis. Sequenced by immunoSEQ multiplex PCR; TCRdb stores in-frame clones only, minus some. The sample contains tens of thousands of clones, 80% to 95% of which appear only once. The source was CD4+ T cells from peripheral blood mononuclear cells, collected in the third trimester of pregnancy. These receptor sequences come from a female donor with multiple sclerosis, enrolled in a pregnancy study. Both conserved end residues are part of each CDR3. Each record gives: V gene, J gene, clone size, D gene, CDR3 DNA, CDR3 protein. A D gene is named only where the DNA matches it firmly. The size of a clone is reported for some rows only, either as once, few or many, or as a class for expanded clones.

>TRBV5-1|TRBJ1-1|NA|NA
TGCGCCAGCAGCTTGGCGGGGGGCACGAACACTGAAGCTTTCTTT
CASSLAGGTNTEAFF
>TRBV5-4|TRBJ1-2|NA|NA
TGTGCCAGCAGCTTGGACAGGACGGCCCCGGGCTACACCTTC
CASSLDRTAPGYTF
>TRBV2|TRBJ1-2|NA|NA
TGTGCCAGCAAAGGTATCGACAGAGTGGGCTACACCTTC
CASKGIDRVGYTF
>TRBV2|TRBJ1-5|NA|NA
TGTGCCAGCAGTGAAAGGTGGTCGGGGAGTGGCAATCAGCCCCAGCATTTT
CASSERWSGSGNQPQHF
>TRBV7-2|TRBJ2-1|NA|NA
TGTGCCAGCAGTTCCGGGTCTAGAAATGAGCAGTTCTTC
CASSSGSRNEQFF
>TRBV7-2|TRBJ2-1|NA|TRBD2
TGTGCCAGCAGCGTTGCGGGGGGGGGCCGGGCAAACAATGAGCAGTTCTTC
CASSVAGGGRANNEQFF
>TRBV5-1|TRBJ2-1|few|TRBD2
TGCGCCAGCAGCTTGGATGGGACTAGCTACAATGAGCAGTTCTTC
CASSLDGTSYNEQFF
>TRBV6-6|TRBJ1-4|NA|NA
TGTGCCAGCAGTTACTCGACGGGAGAAAAACTGTTTTTT
CASSYSTGEKLFF
>TRBV28|TRBJ1-2|NA|TRBD1
TGTGCCAGCAGTTTCCTGAACAGGGGAGCGTACAACTATGGCTACACCTTC
CASSFLNRGAYNYGYTF
>TRBV5-4|TRBJ1-1|NA|TRBD1
TGTGCCAGCAGCTTGGCAGCTGGACAGGGTTTGGGTACTGAAGCTTTCTTT
CASSLAAGQGLGTEAFF
>TRBV27|TRBJ1-2|NA|NA
TGTGCCAGCAGTTTAGCCCCAGGGAACTATGGCTACACCTTC
CASSLAPGNYGYTF
>TRBV30|TRBJ2-2|NA|TRBD1
TGTGCCTGGAGACGGACAGGGGAAACCGGGGAGCTGTTTTTT
CAWRRTGETGELFF
>TRBV6-1|TRBJ2-1|NA|NA
TGTGCCAGCAGTGAAGTCCCCCGGGGAGAGCAGTTCTTC
CASSEVPRGEQFF
>TRBV6-6|TRBJ1-1|NA|NA
TGTGCCAGCCTTGTATGGGGCTTGAGCACTGAAGCTTTCTTT
CASLVWGLSTEAFF
>TRBV30|TRBJ1-5|NA|NA
TGTGCCTGGAGTGTCGGAGGGCCCCAGCATTTT
CAWSVGGPQHF
>TRBV19|TRBJ1-6|NA|TRBD1
TGTGCCAGTAGAGACAGGGGGTTGGATAATTCACCCCTCCACTTT
CASRDRGLDNSPLHF
>TRBV7-3|TRBJ2-1|NA|TRBD2
TGTGCCAGCAGCTCAGGACTAGCGGGGGCATACAATGAGCAGTTCTTC
CASSSGLAGAYNEQFF
>TRBV7-6|TRBJ2-2|NA|TRBD1
TGTGCCAGCAGCTTAATGACAGGGTCCGGGGCCGGGGAGCTGTTTTTT
CASSLMTGSGAGELFF
>TRBV15|TRBJ1-2|NA|NA
TGTGCCACCAGCAGAGATTTGGAGGGTGCGCTCTATGGCTACACCTTC
CATSRDLEGALYGYTF
>TRBV5-4|TRBJ1-3|NA|NA
TGTGCCAGCAGCTTGTACACTACTGGGGGAAACACCATATATTTT
CASSLYTTGGNTIYF
>TRBV4-1|TRBJ2-3|NA|NA
TGCGCCAGCAGCCTCCAACAGGGTCTAGATACGCAGTATTTT
CASSLQQGLDTQYF
>TRBV18|TRBJ2-1|NA|TRBD2
TGTGCCAGCTCACGGGCTATCTCCGGGGGGGGCTCCTACAATGAGCAGTTCTTC
CASSRAISGGGSYNEQFF
>TRBV6-5|TRBJ1-5|NA|TRBD1
TGTGCCAGCAGTTTCCAAGGGGGCTTGGTCCAGCATTTT
CASSFQGGLVQHF
>TRBV12-5|TRBJ1-1|NA|NA
TGTGCTAGTGGTTTGGTAAGGACGGCAGGGCCACTGAACACTGAAGCTTTCTTT
CASGLVRTAGPLNTEAFF
>TRBV7-2|TRBJ1-3|NA|NA
TGTGCCAGCAGCTTAAGCCCCCAGGGCACTGGAAACACCATATATTTT
CASSLSPQGTGNTIYF
>TRBV4-3|TRBJ1-4|NA|NA
TGCGCCAGCAGCCAAGATTCCCCCTCGGCAACTAATGAAAAACTGTTTTTT
CASSQDSPSATNEKLFF
>TRBV6-6|TRBJ2-7|NA|TRBD1
TGTGCCAGCAGGGGACAGGGCGGTGAGCAGTACTTC
CASRGQGGEQYF
>TRBV19|TRBJ2-5|once|TRBD2
TGTGCCAGTAGGACTAGCGGGGGTCAAGAGACCCAGTACTTC
CASRTSGGQETQYF
>TRBV11-3|TRBJ1-1|NA|NA
TGTGCCAGCAGCTGGACCGGGGGGGCTGAAGCTTTCTTT
CASSWTGGAEAFF
>TRBV6-5|TRBJ1-3|NA|TRBD1
TGTGCCAGCAGACGACAGGGGGCCGGTGGAAACACCATATATTTT
CASRRQGAGGNTIYF
>TRBV7-3|TRBJ1-1|NA|NA
TGTGCCAGCAGCGGTACAGGGATTTCTGAAGCTTTCTTT
CASSGTGISEAFF
>TRBV18|TRBJ2-5|NA|TRBD2
TGTGCCAGCTCACCATCCGGGAGGGGTTGGGAGACCCAGTACTTC
CASSPSGRGWETQYF
>TRBV5-6|TRBJ2-7|NA|TRBD1
TGTGCCAGCAGGGAGATGGGACAGACCTACGAGCAGTACTTC
CASREMGQTYEQYF
>TRBV13|TRBJ1-2|NA|NA
TGTGCCAGCAGCTTAGTGGCCGGGTATGGCTACACCTTC
CASSLVAGYGYTF
>TRBV18|TRBJ1-2|once|NA
TGTGCCAGCTCACAGGACAGAGCTGGCTACACCTTC
CASSQDRAGYTF
>TRBV9|TRBJ2-7|NA|TRBD2
TGTGCCAGCAGCGAGGGGACTAGCGGGGGCCGCGCCTACGAGCAGTACTTC
CASSEGTSGGRAYEQYF
>TRBV7-2|TRBJ2-3|NA|NA
TGTGCCAGAACTCTACAGGGAACAGATACGCAGTATTTT
CARTLQGTDTQYF
>TRBV29-1|TRBJ1-1|NA|TRBD1
TGCAGCGACCCCAGGGGGTGGGCTGAAGCTTTCTTT
CSDPRGWAEAFF
>TRBV5-1|TRBJ2-7|NA|NA
TGCGCCAGCAGCCCCATACCGGGAGACTCCTACGAGCAGTACTTC
CASSPIPGDSYEQYF
>TRBV5-4|TRBJ1-2|NA|TRBD1
TGTGCCAGCAGCTTGAATTTGGGACAGGGAAACCTTAACTATGGCTACACCTTC
CASSLNLGQGNLNYGYTF
>TRBV7-2|TRBJ2-1|NA|NA
TGTGCCAGCAGCAAACTTGGCTCCTACAATGAGCAGTTCTTC
CASSKLGSYNEQFF
>TRBV5-1|TRBJ2-2|NA|NA
TGCGCCAGCAGCTTGGGTCCGGGTCTCAACACCGGGGAGCTGTTTTTT
CASSLGPGLNTGELFF
>TRBV27|TRBJ1-2|NA|TRBD1
TGTGCCAGCGGAAGGACAGGAAACTCCCTTGGGTATGGCTACACCTTC
CASGRTGNSLGYGYTF
>TRBV30|TRBJ1-2|NA|NA
TGTGCCTGGAGTGTAGTACAGGGAGACATGTATGGCTACACCTTC
CAWSVVQGDMYGYTF
>TRBV19|TRBJ2-2|NA|NA
TGTGCCAGTAGTCATTGGAGGGAAGGGAACGGGGAGCTGTTTTTT
CASSHWREGNGELFF
>TRBV19|TRBJ2-1|NA|NA
TGTGCCAGTAGTTTGAGGACAGCTTACAATGAGCAGTTCTTC
CASSLRTAYNEQFF